One sample yielded the 28 T cell receptor beta chains listed below, sequenced in a study of metastatic and nonmetastatic thyroid tumors. TCRdb reprocessed the PCR reads using MiXCR. Of more than 40,000 clones listed, roughly 4% are singletons. Thyroid surgery was preceded by no treatment in any patient. The source material was blood. These receptors were taken from a female donor with papillary thyroid cancer or a benign thyroid nodule (not recorded which). Some clones in this sample may be carry-over from other donors' samples.

This clone is categorized as medium-sized. The chain links TRBV6-4 to TRBJ2-3; D is possibly TRBD2 (6 bases). The CDR3 length is 15 residues. CDR1 and CDR2 (germline): MRHNA, SNTAGT. The V and J ends lost 0 bases and 2 bases respectively, with 9 bases between them. CDR3 DNA: TGTGCCAGCAGTGACTCGGAGGGCCACACAGATACGCAGTATTTT. The encoded protein is CASSDSEGHTDTQYF.

This clone is medium-sized in the sample. The chain has TRBV27 and TRBJ2-7; 9 positions match TRBD1. V was clipped by 5 bases and J by 5 bases; unmatched bases: 7. Germline V gene data show CDR1 as MNHEY and CDR2 as SMNVEV (reference sequence). The CDR3 spans 14 residues. The CDR3 reads CASSPGTGLNEQYF. In DNA form, the CDR3 reads TGTGCCAGCAGTCCAGGGACAGGGCTGAACGAGCAGTACTTC.

This clone was counted only a few times. CDR3 DNA sequence: TGTGCCAGCAGCTCTTTCAGTCAGACGGACGAGCAGTACTTC. It codes for CASSSFSQTDEQYF. The V gene is TRBV27, the J gene TRBJ2-7; D gene unclear. The CDR3 loop spans 14 amino acids. Germline loops: CDR1 MNHEY, CDR2 SMNVEV (reference sequence). Trimming cost V 6 bases and J 5 bases, with 17 bases left between them.

This clone has only a few counts. The chain recombines TRBV5-1 with TRBJ1-4; D is ambiguous. The CDR3 has 16 amino acids. V was cut by 3 bases and J by 5 bases, with 17 bases left in between. Per the germline V gene, CDR1 is SGHRS and CDR2 is YFSETQ. The chain's CDR3 is CASSSLPLAGNEKLFF. CDR3 nucleotide sequence: TGCGCCAGCAGCTCACTCCCTTTAGCGGGCAATGAAAAACTGTTTTTT.

In this sample, this clone turned up many times. The genes are TRBV6-1 and TRBJ2-1; D call uncertain. This CDR3 is 14 amino acids long. CDR1 and CDR2 from the germline V gene are MNHNS and SASEGT. Trimming cost V 7 bases and J 5 bases, with 15 bases left between them. CDR3 nucleotide sequence: TGTGCCAGCAACCAGCCCCACCAGGACAATGAGCAGTTCTTC. Translation gives CASNQPHQDNEQFF.

This clone occurred a few times. The chain links TRBV9 to TRBJ1-6, with 11 bases matching TRBD1. There are 15 residues in the CDR3. Germline V CDR1 and CDR2: SGDLS, YYNGEE. The J segment lost 6 bases and the V segment lost 3 bases, leaving 2 bases of the junction unmatched. CDR3 in DNA: TGTGCCAGCAGCGGAGGACAGGGGGCTAATTCACCCCTCCACTTT. Protein: CASSGGQGANSPLHF.

This clone was observed at least ten times. This chain uses TRBV6-1 with TRBJ2-7; possible D gene TRBD1, 6 bases. The germline V gene has CDR1 MNHNS and CDR2 SASEGT. CDR3 length: 16 amino acids. Trimming left V 6 bases short and J 2 bases short, with 20 bases between. CDR3 coding DNA: TGTGCCAGCAGCTCTGACAGGACCCCGATTACCTACGAGCAGTACTTC. Protein sequence: CASSSDRTPITYEQYF.

About this clone itself: The junction shows a germline mismatch at one end, possibly a read error. The chain employs TRBV6-2 or TRBV6-3 and TRBJ2-5; the match to TRBD2 covers 8 bases. Germline CDR1 and CDR2: MNHEY and SVGEGT. This CDR3 is 13 amino acids long. The CDR3 protein is CASSRQLAGTIDF. The CDR3, as DNA: TGTGCCAGCAGTCGACAGTTAGCGGGAACAATAGACTTC.

This clone was seen repeatedly, ten times or more. The CDR3 DNA reads TGTGCCATCAGTGAGGATCTATCCGGACGACGGTTCTTC. As protein: CAISEDLSGRRFF. V is TRBV10-3 and J is TRBJ2-1, with D uncertain. The length of the CDR3 is 13 residues. V was shortened by 2 bases and J by 15 bases, with 17 bases between the two germline ends. Germline values: CDR1 ENHRY, CDR2 SYGVKD.

This clone came up many times. DNA of the CDR3: TGCGCCAGCGGTACTGCAGGGGGTCAGGAGACCCAGTACTTC. This sequence encodes CASGTAGGQETQYF. This sequence joins TRBV5-1 and TRBJ2-5, with 7 bases lining up with TRBD1. CDR3 length: 14 amino acids. With 7 bases clipped from V and 5 bases from J, the junction kept 11 bases outside the gene matches. Germline V gene sequence: CDR1 SGHRS, CDR2 YFSETQ.

This clone occurred many times. The chain has TRBV20-1 and TRBJ2-5, with a possible D match to TRBD2 (5 bases). CDR1 is DFQATT, CDR2 SNEGSKA, per germline (reference sequence). The ends were cut back, 6 bases at V and 5 bases at J, with 13 bases in the middle. The CDR3 loop spans 12 amino acids. CDR3 protein: CSAGEPRETQYF. As DNA, the CDR3 is TGCAGTGCCGGGGAGCCGAGGGAGACCCAGTACTTC.

The V call is TRBV27, the J call TRBJ2-7, with TRBD1 matching 11 bases. This CDR3 spans 14 amino acids. The trim removed 5 bases at V and 6 bases at J, leaving 6 bases unmatched. Germline V gene sequence: CDR1 MNHEY, CDR2 SMNVEV (reference sequence). CDR3 in amino acids: CASSQGTGGFEQYF. The CDR3 DNA is TGTGCCAGCAGTCAAGGGACAGGGGGATTCGAGCAGTACTTC.

Many counts were recorded for this clone. Other DNA sequences in this specimen translate into the identical CDR3. The chain couples TRBV3-1 to TRBJ2-7; D is undetermined. The V end lost 1 base, the J end lost 3 bases, and 4 bases lay between the germline ends. This CDR3 contains 12 residues. Germline V CDR1 and CDR2: LGHDT, YNNKEL (reference sequence). The CDR3 spells CASSQGSYEQYF. DNA of the CDR3: TGTGCCAGCAGCCAAGGCAGCTACGAGCAGTACTTC.

A note on this clone: The junction shows a germline mismatch at one end, possibly a read error. The rearrangement uses TRBV15 and TRBJ2-1; TRBD1 or TRBD2 may be the D gene (5 bases each). Looked up from germline, CDR1 is LNHNV and CDR2 is YYDKDF (reference sequence). This CDR3 is 15 amino acids long. CDR3 coding DNA: TGTGCCCCCAGCAGAGGGGCGGGCCTAGATTATGAGCAGTTCTTC. It encodes CAPSRGAGLDYEQFF.

The table lists this clone with many counts. The chain links TRBV30 to TRBJ2-3; no definite D call. Germline CDR1 is GTSNPN and CDR2 is SVGIG (reference sequence). V was cut by 0 bases and J by 6 bases, with 4 bases left in between. The length of the CDR3 is 11 residues. CDR3 coding DNA: TGTGCCTGGAGTGTATTGGATACGCAGTATTTT. Its protein is CAWSVLDTQYF.

This clone appeared many times. This rearrangement joins TRBV11-3 to TRBJ2-2, with D perhaps TRBD2 (6 bases). CDR1 and CDR2 from the germline V gene are SGHNT and YENEEA. V was trimmed by 6 bases and J by 5 bases, leaving 22 bases between them. The CDR3 has 17 residues. CDR3 in amino acids: CASRLQVRAGYTGELFF. The CDR3 bases are TGTGCCAGCAGACTCCAAGTGAGGGCGGGATATACCGGGGAGCTGTTTTTT.

This clone appeared a few times. The chain recombines TRBV12-3 or TRBV12-4 with TRBJ2-1; D not resolved. This CDR3 has 13 amino acids. V gave up 3 bases and J gave up 5 bases, with 8 bases separating them. The CDR3 reads CASSFGRDNEQFF. The DNA for the CDR3 is TGTGCCAGCAGTTTTGGACGGGACAATGAGCAGTTCTTC.

This clone was counted between two and nine times. This may be a read error: a much more frequent sequence differs by one nucleotide. This chain uses TRBV4-2 with TRBJ2-7; 10 bases are shared with TRBD2. This CDR3 has 15 residues. The germline CDR1 and CDR2 sequences are LGHNA and YNFKEQ. The CDR3 region is CASSQGLASSYEQCF. The CDR3 DNA reads TGTGCCAGCAGCCAGGGACTAGCGAGCTCCTACGAGCAGTGCTTC.

This clone was observed at least ten times. V usage is TRBV24-1 and J usage is TRBJ1-2; D is unclear. CDR3 length: 14 residues. Trimming pared 6 bases from V and 2 bases from J, leaving 12 bases between. CDR1 KGHDR and CDR2 SFDVKD come from the germline V gene. This CDR3 reads CATSSVYGNYGYTF. In DNA form, the CDR3 reads TGTGCCACCAGTTCTGTCTACGGAAACTATGGCTACACCTTC.

J is TRBJ1-2 and V is TRBV10-3, with 8 bases that match TRBD1. The CDR3 totals 15 residues. Germline V gene data show CDR1 as ENHRY and CDR2 as SYGVKD. Germline trimming cut 2 bases from V and 3 bases from J; bases unmatched to any gene: 5. The CDR3 region has the DNA TGTGCCATCAGTGAGGGACAGGGCCCCTACTATGGCTACACCTTC. It encodes CAISEGQGPYYGYTF.

This clone was detected ten times or more. The same CDR3 can be traced to other DNA sequences in this sample. This chain joins TRBV3-1 and TRBJ1-2, with D possibly matching TRBD1 (5 bases). V lost 1 base, J lost 2 bases, and 8 bases lay in between. This CDR3 region has 14 residues. Germline V gives CDR1 LGHDT, CDR2 YNNKEL (reference sequence). CDR3 protein: CASSQGRDNYGYTF. In DNA form, the CDR3 reads TGTGCCAGCAGCCAAGGCAGGGACAACTATGGCTACACCTTC.

This chain connects TRBV6-1 to TRBJ2-1; D is unresolved. The germline gives CDR1 MNHNS, CDR2 SASEGT. CDR3 size: 15 residues. Trimming cost V 6 bases and J 0 bases, with 12 bases left between them. CDR3 in amino acids: CASSLQPSSYNEQFF. CDR3 coding DNA: TGTGCCAGCAGCCTTCAACCCAGCTCCTACAATGAGCAGTTCTTC.

Many counts were recorded for this clone. The chain links TRBV6-2 or TRBV6-3 to TRBJ1-5; D uncertain. V lost 10 bases, J lost 9 bases, and 19 bases lay in between. The CDR3 is 13 amino acids. Germline V gene data show CDR1 as MNHEY and CDR2 as SVGEGT. The chain's CDR3 is CAISDGDRAPQHF. The CDR3 nucleotides are TGTGCCATCTCGGACGGGGATCGTGCGCCCCAGCATTTT.

This clone appeared many times. The J gene is TRBJ2-7, the V gene TRBV19; D may be TRBD2 (5 bases). Trimming left V 3 bases short and J 4 bases short, with 13 bases between. Germline CDR1 and CDR2: LNHDA and SQIVND (reference sequence). CDR3 length equals 14 residues. The CDR3 nucleotides read TGTGCCAGTAGTATTGGTACTAGAGCGTACGAGCAGTACTTC. Translating it yields CASSIGTRAYEQYF.

This clone was seen ten or more times. The chain employs TRBV18 and TRBJ2-3; TRBD1 matches at 8 bases. Per the germline V gene, CDR1 is KGHSH and CDR2 is LQKENI. This CDR3 is built from 14 residues. Trimming at V came to 6 bases and at J to 2 bases, leaving 4 bases not matched to a gene. As DNA, the CDR3 is TGTGCCAGCTCCAGGGGACAGGACACAGATACGCAGTATTTT. The encoded protein is CASSRGQDTDTQYF.

Note on this clone: A single base separates this from a much larger clone, so it may be a read error. This chain's CDR3 is CASSSGTSGRPETQYF. In DNA, the CDR3 is TGTGCCAGCAGCTCCGGAACTAGCGGGAGGCCCGAGACCCAGTACTTC. This sequence joins TRBV7-2 and TRBJ2-5; 12 nucleotides line up with TRBD2. The CDR3 runs 16 residues. Germline CDR1 SGHTA, CDR2 FQGNSA. The junction had 8 bases not matched to a gene; V was cut back by 4 bases and J by 5 bases.

The chain links TRBV6-2 or TRBV6-3 to TRBJ2-1, with a tentative D call TRBD2 (6 bases). CDR1 MNHEY and CDR2 SVGEGT come from the germline V gene. Trimming stripped 9 bases from V and 4 bases from J, with 13 bases between. CDR3 length: 13 residues. As DNA, the CDR3 is TGTGCCAGAGAAGGAGGGGATTACAATGAGCAGTTCTTC. Amino acids: CAREGGDYNEQFF.

This sequence joins TRBV27 and TRBJ2-4; tentatively, D is TRBD1 (7 bases). Germline loops: CDR1 MNHEY, CDR2 SMNVEV (reference sequence). This CDR3 spans 13 amino acids. The V gene lost 8 bases and the J gene lost 6 bases, with 14 bases spanning the gap. The CDR3 is CASRRGAGNIQYF. CDR3 DNA: TGTGCCAGCCGCAGGGGGGCGGGAAACATTCAGTACTTC.